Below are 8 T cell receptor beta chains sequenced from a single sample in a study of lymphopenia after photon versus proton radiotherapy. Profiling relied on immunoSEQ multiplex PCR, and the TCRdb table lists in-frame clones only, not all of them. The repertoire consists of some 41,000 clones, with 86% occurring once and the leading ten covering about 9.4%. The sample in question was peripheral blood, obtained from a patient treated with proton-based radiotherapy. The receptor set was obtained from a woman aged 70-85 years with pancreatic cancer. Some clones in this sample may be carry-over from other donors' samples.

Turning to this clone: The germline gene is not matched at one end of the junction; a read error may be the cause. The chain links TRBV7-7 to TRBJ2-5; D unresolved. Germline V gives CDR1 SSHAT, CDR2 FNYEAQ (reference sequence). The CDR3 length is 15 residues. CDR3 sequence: CASSAYMGLQETQYF. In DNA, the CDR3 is TGTGCTAGCAGCGCGTATATGGGTTTACAAGAGACCCAGTACTTC.

The CDR3 here is CASSSPGLAASSYEQYF. DNA of the CDR3: TGTGCCAGCAGCTCCCCGGGACTAGCTGCCAGCTCCTACGAGCAGTACTTC. The chain combines TRBV7-9 with TRBJ2-7; TRBD2 matches at 9 bases. Trimming at V came to 4 bases and at J to 0 bases, leaving 10 bases not matched to a gene. CDR3 length equals 17 residues. The germline V gene encodes CDR1 SEHNR and CDR2 FQNEAQ (reference sequence). The variable domain in full, with the rest retrieved from reference TRBV7-9 and TRBJ2-7, is DTGVSQNPRHKITKRGQNVTFRCDPISEHNRLYWYRQTLGQGPEFLTYFQNEAQLEKSRLLSDRFSAERPKGSFSTLEIQRTEQGDSAMYLCASSSPGLAASSYEQYFGPGTRLTVT.

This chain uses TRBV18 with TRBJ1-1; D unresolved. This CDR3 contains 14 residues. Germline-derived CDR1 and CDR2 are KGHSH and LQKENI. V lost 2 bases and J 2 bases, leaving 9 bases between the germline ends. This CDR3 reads CASSPGPDNTEAFF. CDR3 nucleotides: TGTGCCAGCTCACCAGGACCGGATAACACTGAAGCTTTCTTT. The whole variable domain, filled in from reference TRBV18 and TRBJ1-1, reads NAGVMQNPRHLVRRRGQEARLRCSPMKGHSHVYWYRQLPEEGLKFMVYLQKENIIDESGMPKERFSAEFPKEGPSILRIQQVVRGDSAAYFCASSPGPDNTEAFFGQGTRLTVV.

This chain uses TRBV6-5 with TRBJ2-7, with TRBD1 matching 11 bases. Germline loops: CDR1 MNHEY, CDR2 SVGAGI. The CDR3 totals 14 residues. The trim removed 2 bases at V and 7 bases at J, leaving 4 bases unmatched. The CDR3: CASSYRDRGREQYF. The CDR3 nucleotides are TGTGCCAGCAGTTACCGGGACAGGGGGAGAGAGCAGTACTTC.

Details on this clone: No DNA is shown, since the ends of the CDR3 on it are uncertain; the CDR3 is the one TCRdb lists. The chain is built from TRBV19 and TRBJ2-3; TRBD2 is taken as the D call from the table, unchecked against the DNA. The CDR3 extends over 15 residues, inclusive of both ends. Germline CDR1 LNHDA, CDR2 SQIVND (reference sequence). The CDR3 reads CASTSGLSGADTQYF.

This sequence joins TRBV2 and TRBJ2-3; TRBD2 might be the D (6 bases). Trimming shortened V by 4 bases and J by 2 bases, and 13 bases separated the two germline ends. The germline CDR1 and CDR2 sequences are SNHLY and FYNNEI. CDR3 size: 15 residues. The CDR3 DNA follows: TGTGCCAGCAGTGTGGACGGGAGCCCCACAGATACGCAGTATTTT. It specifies CASSVDGSPTDTQYF.

The CDR3 spells CASSQEEGLTFEKLFF. The CDR3 DNA follows: TGTGCCAGCAGCCAAGAAGAGGGACTTACCTTTGAAAAACTGTTTTTT. This chain joins TRBV14 and TRBJ1-4; D possibly corresponds to TRBD1 (5 bases). Trimming took 0 bases from V and 7 from J, leaving 15 bases between them. This CDR3 region has 16 residues. The V gene's germline CDR1 is SGHDN and CDR2 FVKESK.

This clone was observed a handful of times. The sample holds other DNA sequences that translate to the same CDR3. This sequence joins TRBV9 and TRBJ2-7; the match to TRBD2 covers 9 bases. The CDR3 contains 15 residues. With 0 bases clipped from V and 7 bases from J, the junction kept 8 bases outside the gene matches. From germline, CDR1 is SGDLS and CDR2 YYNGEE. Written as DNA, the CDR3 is TGTGCCAGCAGCGTAGGGGATAGCGGGAGTGGTGAGCAGTACTTC. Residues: CASSVGDSGSGEQYF.